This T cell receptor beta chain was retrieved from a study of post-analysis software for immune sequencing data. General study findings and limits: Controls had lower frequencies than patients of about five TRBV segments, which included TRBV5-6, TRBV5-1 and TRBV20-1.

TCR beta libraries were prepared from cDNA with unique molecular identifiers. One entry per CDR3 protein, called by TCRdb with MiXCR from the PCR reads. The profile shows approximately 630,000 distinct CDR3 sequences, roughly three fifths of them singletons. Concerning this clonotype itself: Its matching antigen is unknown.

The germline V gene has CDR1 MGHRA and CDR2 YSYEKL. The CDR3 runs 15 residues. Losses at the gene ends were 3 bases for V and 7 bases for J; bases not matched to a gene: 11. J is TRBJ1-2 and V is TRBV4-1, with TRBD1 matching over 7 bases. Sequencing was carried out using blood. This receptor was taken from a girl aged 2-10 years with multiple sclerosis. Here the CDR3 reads CASSQKIWTGRGYTF. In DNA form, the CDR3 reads TGCGCCAGCAGCCAGAAAATTTGGACAGGCCGTGGCTACACCTTC.